Listed below are T cell receptor beta chains from one sample, sequenced in a study of shared clonotypes between healthy human individuals. Measured with immunoSEQ multiplex PCR; TCRdb has only the in-frame clones, and not every one. The table lists millions of clones, around nine tenths of them singletons, with 0.11% to 0.15% in the top ten. What was sequenced was naive CD4+ T cells sorted from blood. Source of these receptors: a man aged 18 to 30 in good health. Both conserved end residues are part of each CDR3. The D gene is left open where the match is weak. Only some rows state a clone size, as once, few, many or a class for expanded clones.

D,V,J,size,DNA,CDR3
.,TRBV5-6,TRBJ2-3,.,TGTGCCAGCAGGTGGGGGGGCTTTGACACAGATACGCAGTATTTT,CASRWGGFDTDTQYF
TRBD2,TRBV18,TRBJ2-7,.,TGTGCCAGCTCACCACCCCGGCTAGCGGGAATTCAGTACTTC,CASSPPRLAGIQYF
.,TRBV27,TRBJ1-1,.,TGTGCCAGCAGTGGGGGGCGGACCAGGGCGGAAGCTTTCTTT,CASSGGRTRAEAFF
.,TRBV7-3,TRBJ1-2,.,TGTGCCAGCAGCTTAACGTCGTTCGGGGGAAGTGGCTACACCTTC,CASSLTSFGGSGYTF
.,TRBV10-3,TRBJ2-5,.,TGTGCCATCACCCCCGGCGGGGACGGTAAAGAGACCCAGTACTTC,CAITPGGDGKETQYF
.,TRBV5-6,TRBJ2-3,once,TGTGCCAGCAGCTTATGGCAGGGAAGGTCAGATACGCAGTATTTT,CASSLWQGRSDTQYF
.,TRBV2,TRBJ1-4,.,TGTGCCAGCAGTGACAGGGCCCGAAATGAAAAACTGTTTTTT,CASSDRARNEKLFF
.,TRBV29-1,TRBJ2-7,.,TGCAGCGTTGGAAGTGGGGGGAGCGAGCAGTACTTC,CSVGSGGSEQYF
.,TRBV27,TRBJ1-1,.,TGTGCCAGCAGTTTACTTGGGGGGACCACTGAAGCTTTCTTT,CASSLLGGTTEAFF
TRBD1,TRBV19,TRBJ1-4,once,TGTGCCAGTAGTCCTTCGACAGGGAGACTGTTTTTT,CASSPSTGRLFF
TRBD1,TRBV6-6,TRBJ2-7,.,TGTGCCAGCAGTCAAGGACAGGGTGAGCACGAGCAGTACTTC,CASSQGQGEHEQYF
.,TRBV19,TRBJ1-5,.,TGTGCCAGTAGTATAGATCGGACAGCCCAGCCCCAGCATTTT,CASSIDRTAQPQHF
.,TRBV5-1,TRBJ1-3,once,TGCGCCAGCAGCACCGACGGGTCTGGAAACACCATATATTTT,CASSTDGSGNTIYF
.,TRBV5-4,TRBJ2-7,.,TGTGCCAGCAGCCGCTACGGGGGTGGCGAGCAGTACTTC,CASSRYGGGEQYF
.,TRBV7-9,TRBJ1-2,.,TGTGCCAGCAGCTTAATAGGAAACGAGGGCTACACCTTC,CASSLIGNEGYTF
TRBD2,TRBV6-5,TRBJ2-7,.,TGTGCCAGCAGTTACCGACTAGCGGGAGCCAACGAGCAGTACTTC,CASSYRLAGANEQYF
.,TRBV6-1,TRBJ2-3,.,TGTGCCAGCAGTGAATTGGTAGGAGTGCGAGGGGTGAAGACTAGCACAGATACGCAGTATTTT,CASSELVGVRGVKTSTDTQYF
.,TRBV11-2,TRBJ1-3,.,TGTGCCAGCAGCCCTAGGACGGACAGTGGAAACACCATATATTTT,CASSPRTDSGNTIYF
TRBD1,TRBV6-1,TRBJ1-5,.,TGTGCCAGCATACGGATACAGGGGAACAATCAGCCCCAGCATTTT,CASIRIQGNNQPQHF
TRBD2,TRBV9,TRBJ2-3,once,TGTGCCAGCAGCGTTGGGGGGACTAGAGGGGATACGCAGTATTTT,CASSVGGTRGDTQYF
TRBD2,TRBV29-1,TRBJ2-7,.,TGCAGCGTGGGGGAGGGCGGAGACGAGCAGTACTTC,CSVGEGGDEQYF
.,TRBV7-3,TRBJ2-2,.,TGTGCCAGCAGCTCACAAGCGGGGAACACCGGGGAGCTGTTTTTT,CASSSQAGNTGELFF
TRBD1,TRBV7-8,TRBJ2-7,.,TGTGCCAGCAGCTACCGGGACAGGGGTAACGAGCAGTACTTC,CASSYRDRGNEQYF
.,TRBV7-8,TRBJ2-3,.,TGTGCCAGCAGCTCGCCGGGGGCCCTGGACCCACGCACAGATACGCAGTATTTT,CASSSPGALDPRTDTQYF
.,TRBV5-1,TRBJ2-1,.,TGCGCCAGCAGCTTCTTAGGGACGCCCAATGAGCAGTTCTTC,CASSFLGTPNEQFF
.,TRBV9,TRBJ2-5,.,TGTGCCAGCAGCGTCGGGCAAGGTTGGAACCAAGAGACCCAGTACTTC,CASSVGQGWNQETQYF
.,TRBV5-1,TRBJ2-1,.,TGCGCCAGCAGCTTGGAGTTTGCAGGGTATGAGCAGTTCTTC,CASSLEFAGYEQFF
.,TRBV30,TRBJ2-2,.,TGTGCCTGGATGGTGGGGCTGTGGGGGAACGGGGAGCTGTTTTTT,CAWMVGLWGNGELFF
.,TRBV6-5,TRBJ2-7,.,TGTGCCAGCAGTCGGGACTTCTTTGGGGAGCAGTACTTC,CASSRDFFGEQYF
.,TRBV19,TRBJ2-7,.,TGTGCCAGCTCGGGATTGGCCTACGAGCAGTACTTC,CASSGLAYEQYF
.,TRBV18,TRBJ1-1,.,TGTGCCAGCTCACCAACCTCTCCGACGGCGAACACTGAAGCTTTCTTT,CASSPTSPTANTEAFF
TRBD2,TRBV9,TRBJ2-5,.,TGTGCCAGCTCCCGTACGGGGGGAGGAGAGACCCAGTACTTC,CASSRTGGGETQYF
.,TRBV9,TRBJ2-4,.,TGTGCCAGCAGCCCTGAGGGTGGCGGGTGGGATGCCAAAAACATTCAGTACTTC,CASSPEGGGWDAKNIQYF
TRBD1,TRBV25-1,TRBJ1-2,once,TGTGCCAGCAGTGAACGACAGGGGCGCAACTATGGCTACACCTTC,CASSERQGRNYGYTF
.,TRBV5-5,TRBJ1-1,.,TGTGCCAGCAGCTTGGGGGGCTTGAACACTGAAGCTTTCTTT,CASSLGGLNTEAFF
.,TRBV5-1,TRBJ1-4,.,TGCGCCAGCAGCTTGGAAGGAGGGGAGGAGGAAAAACTGTTTTTT,CASSLEGGEEEKLFF
TRBD2,TRBV4-3,TRBJ2-7,.,TGCGCCAGCAGCCAAGGGACTAGCGGGATCACCTACGAGCAGTACTTC,CASSQGTSGITYEQYF
.,TRBV11-2,TRBJ2-7,.,TGTGCCAGCAGCAGGGACATTCGCTACGAGCAGTACTTC,CASSRDIRYEQYF
.,TRBV7-3,TRBJ1-1,.,TGTGCCAGCAGCTCACAGGTTGGGATGAACACTGAAGCTTTCTTT,CASSSQVGMNTEAFF
TRBD2,TRBV5-4,TRBJ2-2,.,TGTGCCAGCAGCTTGAAGGAGCGGGGGGGCACCGGGGAGCTGTTTTTT,CASSLKERGGTGELFF
TRBD1,TRBV6-5,TRBJ2-7,.,TGTGCCAGCAGCAGACAGGGTAGTAATTACGAGCAGTACTTC,CASSRQGSNYEQYF
TRBD1,TRBV5-6,TRBJ2-3,.,TGTGCCAGCAGCTTCACCGGGACAGGGAGAACAGATACGCAGTATTTT,CASSFTGTGRTDTQYF
TRBD2,TRBV6-5,TRBJ2-3,.,TGTGCCAGCAGCAGTAGCGGGAGGGGAGATACGCAGTATTTT,CASSSSGRGDTQYF
TRBD2,TRBV5-1,TRBJ2-3,.,TGCGCCAGCAGCTTGGAGACTAGCGGCACAGATACGCAGTATTTT,CASSLETSGTDTQYF
.,TRBV29-1,TRBJ2-7,.,TGCAGCGTTGAGGTAGGGGACCCCTACGAGCAGTACTTC,CSVEVGDPYEQYF
TRBD1,TRBV14,TRBJ2-3,.,TGTGCCAGCAGCCACAGGGGGACAGATACGCAGTATTTT,CASSHRGTDTQYF
.,TRBV18,TRBJ2-5,.,TGTGCCAGCTCTCCGCCCAGTCAACAAGAGACCCAGTACTTC,CASSPPSQQETQYF
.,TRBV25-1,TRBJ1-2,.,TGTGCCAGCAGTGAATGGCAGGGAGGTGGCTACACCTTC,CASSEWQGGGYTF
.,TRBV7-9,TRBJ2-2,.,TGTGCCACTCTACAATGGGGTAGGGAAAAGTCCGGGGAGCTGTTTTTT,CATLQWGREKSGELFF
.,TRBV6-5,TRBJ2-1,.,TGTGCCAGCAGTTACTCGAAAGTAGCCGAGCAGTTCTTC,CASSYSKVAEQFF
.,TRBV5-1,TRBJ1-1,few,TGCGCCAGCAGCCATACGGAGACAAGGGGCACTGAAGCTTTCTTT,CASSHTETRGTEAFF
.,TRBV19,TRBJ2-3,.,TGTGCCAGTAGTATAGATCGGGTCACAGATACGCAGTATTTT,CASSIDRVTDTQYF
.,TRBV9,TRBJ2-1,.,TGTGCCAGCAGCGTAGGGGTAGATATCTACAATGAGCAGTTCTTC,CASSVGVDIYNEQFF
TRBD1,TRBV7-8,TRBJ2-1,.,TGTGCCAGCAGCAATAATTCGGGCCACAGGGGGCGCGGGGATGAGCAGTTCTTC,CASSNNSGHRGRGDEQFF
.,TRBV9,TRBJ2-5,.,TGTGCCAGCAGCGTAGCTGCGCGGGGTCAAGAGACCCAGTACTTC,CASSVAARGQETQYF